Listed below are T cell receptor beta chains from one sample, sequenced in a study of response to subunit inactivated influenza vaccine. TCRdb reprocessed the RT-PCR reads with MiXCR, giving one entry per CDR3 protein. Of around 710,000 distinct CDR3 sequences listed, approximately 13% are singletons. Sequencing used PBMCs from blood, obtained 14 to 15 days before vaccination. The source is a man aged 45-65 years who received an inactivated influenza vaccine. CDR3s include the opening cysteine and the closing phenylalanine or tryptophan. D genes are given only for firm matches. Clone size appears in some rows only: once, few, many, or a class for an expanded clone.

TRBJ1-3,TRBV12-3/TRBV12-4,TRBD1,.,15,CASSLTGSTGNTIYF,TGTGCCAGCAGTCTGACAGGGTCCACTGGAAACACCATATATTTT
TRBJ2-4,TRBV23-1,TRBD1,.,13,CASSAGQENIQYF,TGCGCCAGCAGCGCGGGACAGGAAAACATTCAGTACTTC
TRBJ2-7,TRBV20-1,TRBD2,.,14,CSASPQGLAYEQYF,TGCAGTGCTAGTCCGCAGGGACTAGCCTACGAGCAGTACTTC
TRBJ1-1,TRBV7-8,.,.,14,CASRRQTRESEAFF,TGTGCCAGCAGGAGACAGACCAGGGAGTCTGAAGCTTTCTTT
TRBJ2-3,TRBV5-1,.,.,9,CARKDTQYF,TGCGCCCGGAAGGATACGCAGTATTTT
TRBJ1-5,TRBV20-1,.,.,12,CSAADPDQPQHF,TGCAGTGCCGCGGACCCTGATCAGCCCCAGCATTTT
TRBJ1-2,TRBV27,.,.,13,CASRRTEDGGYTF,TGTGCCAGCAGGCGGACAGAAGATGGTGGCTACACCTTC
TRBJ2-3,TRBV20-1,.,few,13,CSAMRATTDTQYF,TGCAGTGCTATGAGGGCTACCACAGATACGCAGTATTTT
TRBJ1-5,TRBV12-3/TRBV12-4,.,many,16,CASSSSVGGALGPQHF,TGTGCCAGCAGTTCCTCAGTAGGGGGGGCCCTTGGGCCCCAGCATTTT
TRBJ1-5,TRBV6-2/TRBV6-3,.,.,15,CASSYAGQRNQPQHF,TGTGCCAGCAGTTACGCCGGACAGCGCAATCAGCCCCAGCATTTT
TRBJ2-1,TRBV19,.,few,13,CASTRDSYNEQFF,TGTGCCAGTACCCGGGACTCCTACAATGAGCAGTTCTTC
TRBJ2-1,TRBV25-1,.,.,15,CASSESLRAHNEQFF,TGTGCCAGCAGTGAATCATTGCGGGCCCACAATGAGCAGTTCTTC
TRBJ2-7,TRBV28,TRBD2,.,16,CASSRTSGGPTYEQYF,TGTGCCAGCAGTAGGACTAGCGGGGGACCCACCTACGAGCAGTACTTC
TRBJ1-1,TRBV19,TRBD1,.,15,CASSPRTGVVPEAFF,TGTGCCAGTAGCCCCAGGACAGGAGTGGTGCCTGAAGCTTTCTTT
TRBJ2-5,TRBV28,.,.,13,CASSPTWLETQYF,TGTGCCAGCAGTCCGACTTGGCTCGAGACCCAGTACTTC
TRBJ2-3,TRBV5-1,.,.,16,CASSPLQGRGTDTQYF,TGCGCCAGCAGCCCACTACAGGGAAGGGGCACAGATACGCAGTATTTT
TRBJ1-1,TRBV3-1,.,many,13,CASSQVSSGEAFF,TGTGCCAGCAGCCAAGTCAGTTCCGGGGAAGCTTTCTTT
TRBJ1-2,TRBV3-1,TRBD1,.,14,CASSPSGGPGGYTF,TGTGCCAGCAGCCCCTCAGGGGGACCGGGGGGCTACACCTTC
TRBJ1-3,TRBV30,.,.,14,CAWSFLLAGNTIYF,TGTGCCTGGAGTTTTCTGCTGGCTGGAAACACCATATATTTT
TRBJ2-1,TRBV5-1,.,.,13,CASSSDPGNEQFF,TGCGCCAGCAGCTCTGACCCAGGGAATGAGCAGTTCTTC
TRBJ2-2,TRBV5-1,.,.,14,CASSPETNTGELFF,TGCGCCAGCAGCCCAGAGACGAACACCGGGGAGCTGTTTTTT
TRBJ2-5,TRBV29-1,.,many,11,CSVGVYETQYF,TGCAGCGTTGGGGTTTATGAGACCCAGTACTTC
TRBJ1-6,TRBV6-1,TRBD1,.,16,CASSITGGVFNSPLHF,TGTGCCAGCAGCATTACAGGGGGCGTTTTTAATTCACCCCTCCACTTT
TRBJ2-7,TRBV28,.,.,15,CASSLQLGGVYEQYF,TGTGCCAGCAGTCTACAATTAGGGGGGGTCTACGAGCAGTACTTC
TRBJ2-1,TRBV7-2,TRBD2,many,16,CASSIRSGGAYNEQFF,TGTGCCAGCAGCATTAGGAGCGGGGGGGCCTACAATGAGCAGTTCTTC
TRBJ1-5,TRBV3-1,.,few,15,CASSQDSVVDQPQHF,TGTGCCAGCAGCCAAGATTCGGTAGTCGATCAGCCCCAGCATTTT
TRBJ2-5,TRBV30,TRBD2,.,15,CAWSVLAGAQGTQYF,TGTGCCTGGAGTGTACTAGCGGGGGCTCAGGGGACCCAGTACTTC
TRBJ2-2,TRBV12-3/TRBV12-4,TRBD1,few,14,CASGPQGGTGELFF,TGTGCCAGCGGCCCACAGGGGGGCACCGGGGAGCTGTTTTTT
TRBJ1-1,TRBV18,.,many,13,CASSPQPNTEAFF,TGTGCCAGCTCACCTCAGCCGAACACTGAAGCTTTCTTT
TRBJ1-4,TRBV30,.,.,11,CAWSVGEKLFF,TGTGCCTGGAGTGTTGGCGAAAAACTGTTTTTT
TRBJ2-5,TRBV12-3/TRBV12-4,.,.,13,CASSHRNGETQYF,TGTGCCAGCAGTCACCGGAACGGGGAGACCCAGTACTTC
TRBJ2-3,TRBV5-1,TRBD2,.,16,CASSSRGLAGTDTQYF,TGCGCCAGCAGTTCGAGAGGACTAGCTGGGACAGATACGCAGTATTTT
TRBJ2-1,TRBV4-3,TRBD2,few,16,CASSRGLAGTSNEQFF,TGCGCCAGCAGCCGGGGACTAGCGGGGACCTCGAATGAGCAGTTCTTC
TRBJ1-1,TRBV6-1,.,many,10,CASRYTEAFF,TGTGCCAGCAGGTACACTGAAGCTTTCTTT
TRBJ1-4,TRBV5-1,TRBD1,.,14,CASSSTGNNEKLFF,TGCGCCAGCTCGTCGACAGGGAATAATGAAAAACTGTTTTTT
TRBJ2-2,TRBV7-8,.,few,17,CASSFARGGPQGGELFF,TGTGCCAGCAGCTTCGCTCGTGGGGGGCCTCAGGGCGGGGAGCTGTTTTTT
TRBJ2-2,TRBV12-3/TRBV12-4,TRBD1,.,16,CASSLITGVFAGELFF,TGTGCCAGCAGTTTAATAACAGGGGTTTTTGCCGGTGAGCTGTTTTTT
TRBJ1-6,TRBV5-1,.,few,14,CASSLSDSYSPLHF,TGCGCCAGCAGCTTGTCGGACAGCTATTCACCCCTCCACTTT
TRBJ2-6,TRBV7-3,.,.,16,CASSLGPGSGANVLTF,TGTGCCAGCAGCTTGGGTCCGGGCTCTGGGGCCAACGTCCTGACTTTC
TRBJ2-5,TRBV12-3/TRBV12-4,TRBD1,few,14,CASSPGTAKETQYF,TGTGCCAGCAGCCCCGGGACAGCTAAAGAGACCCAGTACTTC
TRBJ2-1,TRBV7-9,TRBD1,medium-sized,15,CASSLGQGAYNEQFF,TGTGCCAGCAGTTTGGGGCAGGGGGCCTACAATGAGCAGTTCTTC
TRBJ1-2,TRBV6-5,.,.,14,CGSSYKLRGYGYTF,TGTGGCAGCAGTTACAAGCTGCGGGGCTATGGCTACACCTTC
TRBJ1-3,TRBV12-3/TRBV12-4,.,.,14,CASTQRDTGNTIYF,TGTGCCAGCACCCAAAGGGACACTGGAAACACCATATATTTT
TRBJ2-5,TRBV25-1,.,.,15,CASSETLFRDSVQYF,TGTGCCAGCAGTGAAACCCTCTTCCGGGACTCAGTTCAGTACTTC
TRBJ2-3,TRBV20-1,TRBD2,.,14,CSAIPSGSTDTQYF,TGCAGTGCAATCCCTAGCGGGAGCACAGATACGCAGTATTTT
TRBJ2-1,TRBV30,.,few,14,CAWSSLGNYNEQFF,TGTGCCTGGAGTTCACTAGGAAACTACAATGAGCAGTTCTTC
TRBJ2-1,TRBV4-3,.,few,13,CASSQDQGSGEFF,TGCGCCAGCAGCCAAGATCAGGGGTCTGGAGAGTTCTTC
TRBJ2-7,TRBV18,.,.,15,CASSPGGGETYEQYF,TGTGCCAGCTCACCGGGAGGGGGCGAAACCTACGAGCAGTACTTC
TRBJ2-7,TRBV11-2,.,few,13,CASSLGRMSEQYF,TGTGCCAGCAGCTTAGGGCGGATGTCCGAGCAGTACTTC
TRBJ1-5,TRBV27,TRBD1,.,15,CASSPSDRGRQPQHF,TGTGCCAGCAGCCCCTCGGACAGGGGGCGTCAGCCCCAGCATTTT
TRBJ2-3,TRBV5-1,TRBD2,.,15,CASSLARGVPDTQYF,TGCGCCAGCAGCTTGGCCCGGGGGGTACCAGATACGCAGTATTTT
TRBJ1-1,TRBV4-2,.,.,15,CASSQDSLSYTEAFF,TGTGCCAGCAGCCAAGATTCCCTCAGCTACACTGAAGCTTTCTTT
TRBJ2-1,TRBV6-2/TRBV6-3,.,.,14,CASSYVWQGSEQFF,TGTGCCAGCAGTTACGTGTGGCAGGGCAGTGAGCAGTTCTTC